Listed here are 24 T cell receptor beta chains from one sample, sequenced in a study of cytomegalovirus exposure and HLA in healthy donors. PCR employed 60 Vbeta and 13 Jbeta primers. TCRdb's table, derived via immunoSEQ multiplex PCR, lists solely in-frame clones and lacks some. In the table there are around 160,000 clones, roughly 80% of which are singletons. Sequenced material: PBMCs. The source of these receptors is a human donor in good health.

This chain connects TRBV14 to TRBJ2-6; unclear D gene. Trimming took 8 bases from V and 0 from J, leaving 8 bases between them. There are 14 residues in the CDR3. CDR1 and CDR2 from the germline V gene are SGHDN and FVKESK. CDR3 nucleotides: TGTGCCAGCGGCAGAAACTCTGGGGCCAACGTCCTGACTTTC. Residues: CASGRNSGANVLTF.

The genes are TRBV5-6 and TRBJ2-5; no clear D. Per germline, CDR1 SGHDT and CDR2 YYEEEE. Trimming removed 4 bases from V and 5 bases from J, with 9 bases in between. This CDR3 spans 12 amino acids. This chain's CDR3 is CASSLVQETQYF. In nucleotides, the CDR3 is TGTGCCAGCAGCCTTGTACAGGAGACCCAGTACTTC.

V and J are TRBV7-9 and TRBJ1-1; D gene unclear. The CDR3 has 15 residues. Germline V gene data show CDR1 as SEHNR and CDR2 as FQNEAQ (reference sequence). The V gene lost 1 base and the J gene lost 3 bases, with 12 bases spanning the gap. The CDR3 loop is CASSLEEVFYTEAFF. CDR3 nucleotides: TGTGCCAGCAGCTTAGAAGAGGTTTTTTACACTGAAGCTTTCTTT.

This chain joins TRBV7-2 and TRBJ2-2; the D is unclear. Germline-derived CDR1 and CDR2 are SGHTA and FQGNSA. CDR3 length: 14 amino acids. The V gene lost 1 base and the J gene lost 1 base, with 4 bases spanning the gap. CDR3 DNA: TGTGCCAGCAGCTTAGGAGGGAACACCGGGGAGCTGTTTTTT. It translates to CASSLGGNTGELFF.

The chain employs TRBV5-4 and TRBJ1-6, with D maybe TRBD1 (6 bases). The CDR3 totals 14 residues. Germline lookup yields CDR1 SGHNT and CDR2 YYREEE (reference sequence). V lost 7 bases, J lost 8 bases, and 16 bases lay in between. CDR3 amino acids: CASFVGGSHSPLHF. CDR3 nucleotide sequence: TGTGCCAGCTTCGTAGGGGGTTCTCATTCACCCCTCCACTTT.

V and J are TRBV9 and TRBJ2-7; the match to TRBD1 covers 7 bases. This CDR3 comprises 14 residues. The V gene end was trimmed by 4 bases and the J gene end by 2 bases; junction bases not matched to a gene: 6. Per germline, CDR1 SGDLS and CDR2 YYNGEE. The CDR3 here is CASSPRTGPYEQYF. CDR3 nucleotides: TGTGCCAGCAGCCCACGGACAGGTCCCTACGAGCAGTACTTC.

The chain is built from TRBV11-3 and TRBJ2-7, with a possible D match to TRBD1 (6 bases). V was trimmed by 1 base and J by 4 bases, leaving 11 bases between them. The V gene's germline CDR1 is SGHNT and CDR2 YENEEA. The CDR3 is 14 residues long. CDR3 in DNA: TGTGCCAGCAGCTTAGGGACAGTTGTTTACGAGCAGTACTTC. Its translation is CASSLGTVVYEQYF.

The chain uses TRBV10-2 and TRBJ2-7; 9 positions agree with TRBD2. CDR3 length equals 14 residues. The V and J ends lost 6 bases and 2 bases, in that order; junction bases with no gene match: 5. In germline, CDR1 is WSHSY, CDR2 SAAADI. CDR3 nucleotides: TGCGCCAGCAGCTCTGGACTAGCGCCCTACGAGCAGTACTTC. It translates to CASSSGLAPYEQYF.

For the CDR3, the DNA is TGTGCCAGCAGCGTAGTACAGGCGAACACTGAAGCTTTCTTT. Its translation is CASSVVQANTEAFF. The V gene is TRBV9, the J gene TRBJ1-1; maybe TRBD1 (5 bases). V was pared by 0 bases and J by 1 base, with 7 bases between. This CDR3 region has 14 residues. The V gene's germline CDR1 is SGDLS and CDR2 YYNGEE.

The chain couples TRBV6-5 to TRBJ1-1, with D possibly matching TRBD1 (5 bases). CDR1 is MNHEY and CDR2 is SVGAGI in the germline V gene. V was trimmed by 6 bases and J by 5 bases, leaving 13 bases between them. The CDR3 loop spans 13 amino acids. CDR3 residues: CASSRQSRTEAFF. In DNA form, the CDR3 reads TGTGCCAGCAGCCGACAGAGTCGAACTGAAGCTTTCTTT.

The rearrangement links TRBV18 to TRBJ1-1; possibly TRBD1 for D (6 bases). Looked up from germline, CDR1 is KGHSH and CDR2 is LQKENI. This CDR3 has 17 amino acids. Trimming removed 4 bases at V and 0 bases at J, with 18 bases between. The CDR3 DNA reads TGTGCCAGCTCACTTGAGGGGGGGGTACATATGAACACTGAAGCTTTCTTT. Encoded protein: CASSLEGGVHMNTEAFF.

The chain employs TRBV5-1 and TRBJ2-3, with a weak D call TRBD2 (7 bases). Germline CDR1 and CDR2: SGHRS and YFSETQ. The CDR3 is made up of 14 amino acids. The ends were cut back, 3 bases at V and 4 bases at J, with 12 bases in the middle. The CDR3 region is CASSSGGQSDTQYF. The CDR3 DNA reads as TGCGCCAGCAGCTCGGGGGGCCAGTCAGATACGCAGTATTTT.

CDR3 sequence (DNA): TGTGCCAGCAGCTTTGGGGAGTTGGGAGGCGGCAATGAGCAGTTCTTC. It translates to CASSFGELGGGNEQFF. The chain combines TRBV7-6 with TRBJ2-1; perhaps TRBD2 as D (6 bases). CDR1 is SGHVS and CDR2 is FNYEAQ in the germline V gene. V was clipped by 3 bases and J by 6 bases, with 18 bases between them. CDR3 size: 16 residues.

The V and J genes are TRBV2 and TRBJ1-6; 8 bases fit TRBD1. The ends lost 7 bases at V and 7 bases at J; junction bases unmatched: 9. The germline CDR1 and CDR2 sequences are SNHLY and FYNNEI. The CDR3 is made up of 15 amino acids. Here the CDR3 DNA reads TGTGCCAGCACCGAACCGACAGGGGCGAATTCACCCCTCCACTTT. It codes for CASTEPTGANSPLHF. Full variable domain (rest looked up from reference TRBV2 and TRBJ1-6): EPEVTQTPSHQVTQMGQEVILRCVPISNHLYFYWYRQILGQKVEFLVSFYNNEISEKSEIFDDQFSVERPDGSNFTLKIRSTKLEDSAMYFCASTEPTGANSPLHFGNGTRLTVT.

This clone came up a few times. The CDR3 sequence: CASSTLTGGNTEAFF. The CDR3 nucleotides read TGTGCCAGTAGTACCCTTACAGGGGGAAATACTGAAGCTTTCTTT. The chain is built from TRBV19 and TRBJ1-1; 8 bases are shared with TRBD1. Germline trimming cut 4 bases from V and 5 bases from J; bases unmatched to any gene: 9. CDR1 LNHDA and CDR2 SQIVND come from the germline V gene (reference sequence). The CDR3 contains 15 residues.

This chain joins TRBV28 and TRBJ1-1; possibly TRBD1 for D (6 bases). V was pared by 3 bases and J by 1 base, with 9 bases between. There are 14 residues in the CDR3. The V gene's germline CDR1 is MDHEN and CDR2 SYDVKM. As DNA, the CDR3 is TGTGCCAGCAGTTTTGAGACAGGGAACACTGAAGCTTTCTTT. Translating it yields CASSFETGNTEAFF.

The CDR3: CASSPLDSGANVLTF. In DNA form, the CDR3 reads TGTGCCAGCAGCCCCCTAGACTCTGGGGCCAACGTCCTGACTTTC. The J gene is TRBJ2-6, the V gene TRBV28; D uncertain. CDR3 size: 15 residues. The V end was cut by 6 bases, the J end by 0 bases, with 9 bases between. Germline V lookup: CDR1 MDHEN, CDR2 SYDVKM.

V usage is TRBV10-3 and J usage is TRBJ2-7; the D gene is possibly TRBD2 (5 bases). Trimming cost V 0 bases and J 0 bases, with 6 bases left between them. CDR3 length: 14 amino acids. Germline lookup yields CDR1 ENHRY and CDR2 SYGVKD. The CDR3 sequence: CAISESGSSYEQYF. The CDR3, as DNA: TGTGCCATCAGTGAGTCTGGGAGCTCCTACGAGCAGTACTTC.

J is TRBJ1-1 and V is TRBV28; a possible D gene is TRBD1 (6 bases). Germline values: CDR1 MDHEN, CDR2 SYDVKM. V lost 3 bases and J lost 4, with 18 bases in between. This CDR3 region has 16 residues. CDR3 in DNA: TGTGCCAGCAGTTTCAGTCGGACAGAGGGTGTCACTGAAGCTTTCTTT. Encoded protein: CASSFSRTEGVTEAFF.

This chain connects TRBV4-1 to TRBJ2-3; 10 bases agree with TRBD2. Germline-derived CDR1 and CDR2 are MGHRA and YSYEKL. V shed 4 bases, J shed 6 bases, and the junction held 7 bases outside the gene matches. The CDR3 length is 15 residues. The CDR3 reads CASSPTSGEFDTQYF. The CDR3 region has the DNA TGCGCCAGCAGCCCAACTAGCGGGGAATTCGATACGCAGTATTTT.

This chain joins TRBV4-3 and TRBJ2-2, with 12 nucleotides matching TRBD2. With 3 bases clipped from V and 6 bases from J, the junction kept 11 bases outside the gene matches. Per germline, CDR1 LGHNA and CDR2 YSLEER. The CDR3 spans 18 residues. CDR3 amino acids: CASSHRLAGAAGPGELFF. The CDR3 bases are TGCGCCAGCAGCCACCGACTAGCGGGGGCCGCGGGCCCCGGGGAGCTGTTTTTT.

The J gene is TRBJ1-1, the V gene TRBV7-2; maybe TRBD1 (6 bases). The germline V and J ends were trimmed by 5 bases and 5 bases, with 18 bases remaining between them. CDR3 length: 15 residues. Germline V gene sequence: CDR1 SGHTA, CDR2 FQGNSA. CDR3 sequence (DNA): TGTGCCAGCAGCCCCCAAGGGGGTTTGTATACTGAAGCTTTCTTT. It translates to CASSPQGGLYTEAFF.

The V gene is TRBV6-5, the J gene TRBJ2-1; 9 bases align to TRBD1. Germline V CDR1 and CDR2: MNHEY, SVGAGI. J was trimmed by 8 bases and V by 4 bases; bases with no gene match: 6. The CDR3 totals 14 residues. The CDR3 sequence is CASSSGTGYHEQFF. The CDR3 DNA is TGTGCCAGCAGTTCCGGGACAGGGTACCATGAGCAGTTCTTC.

The J gene is TRBJ1-5, the V gene TRBV7-9; D may be TRBD1 (5 bases). Trimming took off 1 base at V and 6 bases at J, with 10 bases between the two ends. Looked up from germline, CDR1 is SEHNR and CDR2 is FQNEAQ (reference sequence). CDR3 length: 14 residues. The CDR3 is CASSLDSGVQPQHF. The CDR3 nucleotides are TGTGCCAGCAGCTTAGATTCGGGGGTTCAGCCCCAGCATTTT.